The source of this T cell receptor beta chain is a study of shared clonotypes between healthy human individuals (dated by TCRdb to about 2020). About the investigation overall: The cohort included three men and a couple of women between 18 and 49 years of age. The study deeply sequenced blood TCR repertoires of five healthy adults to estimate repertoire size and the extent of clonotype sharing between individuals. Each donor's leukapheresis produced roughly between roughly 0.85 and 10 billion PBMCs. Libraries were prepared and TCR repertoires were sequenced by different laboratories using diverse techniques, in order to increase sequencing depth and limit assay-specific biases.

Beyond this particular receptor, the publication reports: Sampling was limited to blood, and TCR repertoires in tissue likely differ from TCR repertoires in blood. The genetic and exposure-history diversity represented was limited by the small number of donors. Pairwise subsampling led to the expectation that sequencing depth would affect the degree of clonotype sharing among donors.

The count of this clone is one. The antigen it recognizes is unknown. One base away there is no much larger clone; base qualities are not given. As encoded in the germline V gene (reference sequence), CDR1 is LNHNV while CDR2 is YYDKDF. The CDR3, from cysteine to phenylalanine, totals 17 residues. This entry keeps only the CDR3 DNA: 51 bases, framed from base 1. The junction shows trimming of 8 bases on V and 5 bases on J, and the gene matches do not reach 15 bases of it. The donors were healthy, HIV-negative adults with no recently reported acute infections or vaccinations. Only Caucasian adults living in Nashville, Tennessee, USA were represented among the donors. For unsorted samples, 90 million or so PBMCs were counted and genomic DNA was extracted with the QIAamp DNA Blood Mini kit. After blood collection by leukapheresis, PBMCs were isolated using Ficoll-Histopaque density gradient centrifugation and then cryopreserved in the vapor phase of liquid nitrogen.

Using the deep immunoSEQ assay, TCR CDR3 regions were amplified from genomic DNA by multiplex PCR. For each cell subset, the extracted genomic DNA was distributed evenly across all wells of several immunoSEQ 96-well plates, and each plate served as one replicate. For unsorted PBMC, 300 ng of genomic DNA, equivalent to approximately 30,000 T cell genomes, went into each replicate PCR. Ten immunoSEQ deep assay plates were used to sequence unsorted PBMC genomic DNA. Purified libraries were quantified with a Qubit 3.0 fluorometer, sized on a Bioanalyzer 2100, and re-quantified with the KAPA Library Quantification kit. Each immunoSEQ 96-well plate was sequenced on its own single-read 150-cycle Illumina NextSeq 550 flow cell. The published analysis was carried out like this. The immunoSEQ output contained only junctional sequences without quality scores, so filtering could not match that applied to full-length reads. To assign V/J genes and CDR3, sequences were annotated against IMGT germline references using PyIR, a Python wrapper for IgBLAST v1.9. Reads were removed for weak V/J assignments (E-value above 1e-6), missing CDR3, stop codons, out-of-frame junctions, or ambiguous translated residues. A V3J clonotype was defined by an identical inferred V gene, J gene, and CDR3 amino acid sequence. The percentage overlap between two repertoires was calculated by dividing the number of shared unique clonotypes by the size of the smaller repertoire. Three approaches were used to assess repertoire richness: RTK rarefaction, the Chao1 estimator, and Recon v2.1 estimates of unobserved clonotypes. The source is immuneACCESS, and TCRdb retained only in-frame sequences with V and J called. Part of the clones is not carried over; for the studies checked, unresolved V genes explain less than half of this, and the remainder is unexplained. The V and J calls and clone size come from that table; D and trimming were worked out from the DNA. Within this sample are fewer than 600,000 clones, with 75% to 80% of them counted one time only. The top ten clonotypes cover around 12% of the sample.

Recombination connected TRBV15 to TRBJ2-2; 9 central nucleotides agree with TRBD2. The TCR sequence derives from a woman in her thirties or forties in good health. Some clones in this sample may be carry-over from other donors' samples. The specimen sequenced was PBMCs. In nucleotides, the sequence is TGTGCCACCCCGGTGATAGCGGGAGTTGGGGGGACCGGGGAGCTGTTTTTT. Translated, it gives CATPVIAGVGGTGELFF.